Listed below are T cell receptor beta chains from one sample, sequenced in a study of cytomegalovirus exposure and HLA in healthy donors. Assay used: immunoSEQ multiplex PCR; TCRdb lists only in-frame clones, some missing. This sample has roughly 140,000 clones, with roughly 79% found just once. Source material: PBMCs. These receptors were taken from a male donor in good health and CMV-seronegative. Both conserved end residues are trimmed from each CDR3. A D gene is named only where the DNA matches it firmly.

j_gene | v_gene | d_gene | CDR3aa
TRBJ2-6 | TRBV4-2 | NA | ASSSRAGGLGANVLT
TRBJ2-5 | TRBV19 | NA | ASSPGLAGETQY
TRBJ1-2 | TRBV5-4 | NA | ASSLNTEYGYT
TRBJ2-2 | TRBV27 | NA | ASSFLTGELF
TRBJ2-3 | TRBV6-4 | NA | ASGRRDTDTQY
TRBJ2-7 | TRBV6-1 | TRBD1 | ASSWQGAYEQY
TRBJ1-2 | TRBV29-1 | TRBD1 | SVKTGGYGYGYT
TRBJ2-5 | TRBV7-9 | NA | ASSLATGREETQY
TRBJ2-1 | TRBV7-6 | TRBD2 | ASSPGLAAYNEQF
TRBJ1-3 | TRBV5-1 | TRBD1 | ASSGGQGARGAIY
TRBJ1-2 | TRBV19 | NA | ASSEGDGRYGYT
TRBJ1-2 | TRBV12-5 | NA | ASALGGEEGYGYT
TRBJ2-5 | TRBV5-8 | TRBD1 | ASSLVQRTGGRETQY
TRBJ2-7 | TRBV27 | TRBD1 | ASSPLDRASYEQY
TRBJ1-3 | TRBV10-3 | NA | AISGGATGNTIY
TRBJ1-3 | TRBV7-3 | NA | ASSSGGNTIY
TRBJ1-1 | TRBV27 | TRBD1 | ASSLRTGSMNTEAF
TRBJ1-1 | TRBV30 | TRBD1 | AWSPRGLNTEAF
TRBJ1-2 | TRBV5-6 | NA | ASSLGIRSYGYT
TRBJ1-5 | TRBV5-8 | NA | ASSFREGQPQH
TRBJ1-5 | TRBV9 | NA | ASSESGAQPQH
TRBJ1-2 | TRBV6-5 | TRBD1 | ASSPRDRPSDGYT
TRBJ2-3 | TRBV11-2 | TRBD2 | ASSFLAGVPDTQY
TRBJ1-1 | TRBV7-9 | TRBD1 | ASSLAHGQGNTEAF
TRBJ2-1 | TRBV6-6 | TRBD1 | ASSYGTGGSYEQF
TRBJ1-1 | TRBV25-1 | TRBD1 | ASSDRGPEAF
TRBJ2-3 | TRBV19 | NA | ASKMSGEASRTDTQY
TRBJ1-2 | TRBV13 | NA | ASTTYSTLQGSHGYT
TRBJ2-5 | TRBV11-3 | NA | ASSLDGGETQY
TRBJ2-1 | TRBV9 | NA | ASSTPGTAYNEQF
TRBJ1-5 | TRBV19 | NA | ASSMQGAPSNQPQH
TRBJ1-2 | TRBV19 | NA | ASSIRRTNYGYT
TRBJ1-5 | TRBV7-8 | TRBD1 | ASSLASTGNNQPQH
TRBJ1-1 | TRBV6-5 | NA | ASSYSRAGGTEAF
TRBJ1-4 | TRBV29-1 | TRBD1 | SVPGTGGGEKLF
TRBJ1-5 | TRBV11-2 | TRBD1 | ASSAGQGVIGNQPQH
TRBJ2-1 | TRBV6-1 | TRBD1 | ASSKTGVNEQF
TRBJ2-7 | TRBV5-8 | NA | ASSLEAGRGRDEQY
TRBJ2-7 | TRBV5-4 | NA | ASSLMRGASYEQY
TRBJ2-3 | TRBV11-1 | TRBD1 | ASSSGGTGADTQY